The TCR beta chain described here comes from a study of identifying expanded T cells in peripheral blood. Study results and limitations: Differentially abundant clones: approximately 1.3 between replicates, 16.4 at roughly 2 weeks, less than 20 at four. Clone count variance between approximately two-week samples rose with total template count.

Collection occurred without any documented infections or immune events in donors. The CDR3 covers 15 residues. V gave up 5 bases and J gave up 4 bases; unmatched junction bases: 11. The germline gives CDR1 MNHEY, CDR2 SMNVEV (reference sequence). Some clones are missing from TCRdb's copy, which holds only in-frame ones; the method was immunoSEQ multiplex PCR. Among over 90,000 clones listed, about 91% were seen once. With respect to this clone: Its antigen is unidentified.

The chain recombines TRBV27 with TRBJ2-7, with 7 bases that match TRBD2. The sequenced sample consisted of blood. The TCR sequence derives from a person aged 18 to 69 in good health. The CDR3 protein is CASSPGDYSPYEQYF. In nucleotides, the CDR3 is TGTGCCAGCAGTCCGGGGGACTACTCCCCTTACGAGCAGTACTTC.